The source of this TCR beta chain is a study of metastatic and nonmetastatic thyroid tumors. There were no patients who had received any treatment before thyroid surgery. The sample holds many counts of this clone. Trimming removed 4 bases from V and 6 bases from J; junction bases left unmatched: 6. This CDR3 is 14 amino acids long. The germline V gene has CDR1 MDHEN and CDR2 SYDVKM. TCRdb re-called clones via MiXCR from the PCR reads. The profile covers 35,000 to 45,000 clones, with 9.5% to 13% appearing a single time and approximately 10% taken by the ten largest. V and J are TRBV28 and TRBJ1-2; 9 bases match TRBD1. The TCR comes from a male donor with papillary thyroid cancer or a benign thyroid nodule (not recorded which). Some clones in this sample may be carry-over from other donors' samples. Sequencing input: blood. The DNA for the CDR3 is TGTGCCAGCAGTTCGCACAGGGGGCTGGATGGCTACACCTTC. This codes for CASSSHRGLDGYTF.